The T cell receptor beta chain under discussion was sequenced for a study of blood T cell repertoires in COVID-19 (TCRdb year 2020). Describing the broader study: The collaborator samples originated in the United States, Italy and Spain and spanned the acute and convalescent phases of COVID-19. The prospective study material was composed of cDNA or gDNA derived from T cells, B-cell-depleted T cells, or PBMCs. The dataset comprised deeply sampled blood TCRbeta repertoires from subjects exposed to, actively infected with, or recovered from COVID-19. A freely available public database, intended as a resource for researchers studying the immune response to SARS-CoV-2, is where the repertoires were released. Samples came from the ongoing ImmuneRACE study (first 160 participants) plus 1,254 subjects from 6 global collaborators. A de-identified subject ID, COVID-19 status, age in years and sex were almost always included in the sample metadata. Where HLA class I and class II types were available, the types were taken from metadata supplied by the sample provider, not from assay-based typing.

Reading the germline V gene (reference sequence) gives CDR1 LGHDT and CDR2 YNNKEL. Measured from the cysteine to the phenylalanine, the CDR3 is 13 residues long. Only the CDR3 DNA is retained, 39 bases long and in frame from the first base. Trimming at the junction amounts to 1 base on V and 8 bases on J, and the germline ends lie 11 bases apart. Here is what the overall study found, with its caveats: Clinical and demographic metadata were provided uncurated, with the amount varying by source and participant.

For this clone: The clone's antigen remains unknown. It has no much larger one-base neighbor in the sample; base qualities were not kept.

TCRbeta CDR3 regions were amplified from genomic DNA using the immunoSEQ Assay, a bias-controlled multiplex PCR. The study's processing was this. The number of nucleated cells in each sample was estimated from the amplification of reference gene primers within the assay. Sequence reads were collapsed and filtered to measure the absolute abundance of every unique TCRbeta CDR3 rearrangement. For each sample, productive Simpson clonality was calculated by taking the square root of Simpson's diversity index across productive rearrangements. This is the immuneACCESS table as TCRdb keeps it, with only in-frame sequences that have V and J called. A part of the clones is gone; compared with another copy, unresolved V genes explain less than half, and the rest is unexplained. That table gives V, J and clone size, and the DNA gave D and trimming. The sample table shows roughly 67,000 clones, and 85% are seen once. The ten biggest clones cover approximately 25% of the sample.

Whole blood was collected in K2EDTA tubes by collaborating institutions according to the institutions' own protocols. For TCRbeta analysis, collaborators shipped samples in one of three forms: frozen whole blood, isolated PBMCs, or DNA extracted from either of those sample types. Sequenced material: peripheral blood. The TCR was taken from a man aged 50-59 years with acute or convalescent COVID-19. This chain joins TRBV3-1 (or the pseudogene TRBV3-2) to TRBJ1-2; a tentative D match to TRBD1 spans 5 bases. The nucleotides are TGTGCCAGCAGCCAAGGGGGGAGGTGGGGCTACACCTTC. This is translated as CASSQGGRWGYTF.